The clone carrying this T cell receptor beta chain came up a few times. Its antigen is unknown. The V and J ends lost 0 bases and 1 base respectively, with 10 bases between them. The CDR3 sequence is 16 residues long. CDR1 LGHNA and CDR2 YSLEER come from the germline V gene. The authors obtained over 95% purity in all sorted populations. The record originates from a study of beta chain features in type 1 diabetes. General observations from the study: Small HLA sub-analyses could not settle whether HLA shapes TCRB rearrangement. The naive, central memory and Treg TCRB repertoires looked more alike in patients than they did in healthy donors.

The sequenced template was cDNA made from the entire isolated RNA. Sequenced by immunoSEQ multiplex PCR; TCRdb stores in-frame clones only, minus some. The repertoire has 310,000 or so clones, about 11% of them found once; the top ten carry more than 0.015%. This sequence joins TRBV4-3 and TRBJ1-5; D is undetermined. The receptor comes from a woman under 40 in good health. The sample taken for sequencing was naive CD4+ T cells from blood. The CDR3 bases are TGCGCCAGCAGCCAAGATTACGGGAGGAGCAATCAGCCCCAGCATTTT. Residues: CASSQDYGRSNQPQHF.